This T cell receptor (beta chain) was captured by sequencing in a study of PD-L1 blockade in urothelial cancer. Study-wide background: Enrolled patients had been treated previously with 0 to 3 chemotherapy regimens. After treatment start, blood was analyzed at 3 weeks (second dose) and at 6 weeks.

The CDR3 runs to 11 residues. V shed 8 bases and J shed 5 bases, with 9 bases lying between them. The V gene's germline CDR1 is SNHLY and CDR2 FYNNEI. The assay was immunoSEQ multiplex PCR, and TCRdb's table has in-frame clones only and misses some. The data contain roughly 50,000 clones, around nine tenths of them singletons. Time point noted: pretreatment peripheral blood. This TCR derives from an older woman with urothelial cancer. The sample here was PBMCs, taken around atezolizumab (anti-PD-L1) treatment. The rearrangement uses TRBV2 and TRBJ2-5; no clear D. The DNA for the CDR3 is TGTGCCAGCTCTAGTATCGAGACCCAGTACTTC. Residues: CASSSIETQYF.